This T cell receptor beta chain was profiled in a study of blood T cell repertoires in COVID-19. The CDR3 spans 13 residues. Trimming removed 8 bases from V and 6 bases from J, with 17 bases in between. Germline values: CDR1 LNHDA, CDR2 SQIVND (reference sequence). Sequencing was performed with immunoSEQ multiplex PCR; in TCRdb, only in-frame clones are kept and a portion is missing. The table has some 220,000 clones, about nine tenths seen once. Sequenced input: PBMCs or T cells enriched from blood (not recorded which). J is TRBJ2-7 and V is TRBV19, with D possibly matching TRBD1 (5 bases). This clonotype was obtained from a young woman who had recovered from COVID-19. CDR3 nucleotides: TGTGCCAGTGAAAATGGGGTAAGGGGCGAGCAGTACTTC. It codes for CASENGVRGEQYF.